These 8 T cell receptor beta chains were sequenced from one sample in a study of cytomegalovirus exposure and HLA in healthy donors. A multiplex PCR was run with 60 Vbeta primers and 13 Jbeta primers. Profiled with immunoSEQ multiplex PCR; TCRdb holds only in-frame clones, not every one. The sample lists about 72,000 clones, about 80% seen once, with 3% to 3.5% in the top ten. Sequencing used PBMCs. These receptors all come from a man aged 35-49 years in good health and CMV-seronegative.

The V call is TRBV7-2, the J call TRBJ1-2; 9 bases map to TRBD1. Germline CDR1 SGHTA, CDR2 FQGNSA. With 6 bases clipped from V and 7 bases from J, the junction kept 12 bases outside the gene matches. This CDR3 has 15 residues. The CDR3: CASRHPGQGEAGYTF. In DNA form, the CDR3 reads TGTGCCAGCAGGCATCCGGGACAGGGAGAGGCTGGCTACACCTTC.

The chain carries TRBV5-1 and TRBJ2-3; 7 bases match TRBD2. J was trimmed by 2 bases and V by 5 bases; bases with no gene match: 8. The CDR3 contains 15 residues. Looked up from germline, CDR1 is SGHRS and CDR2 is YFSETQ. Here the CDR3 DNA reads TGCGCCAGCAGGTCCGGGCGGGGGTACACAGATACGCAGTATTTT. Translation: CASRSGRGYTDTQYF.

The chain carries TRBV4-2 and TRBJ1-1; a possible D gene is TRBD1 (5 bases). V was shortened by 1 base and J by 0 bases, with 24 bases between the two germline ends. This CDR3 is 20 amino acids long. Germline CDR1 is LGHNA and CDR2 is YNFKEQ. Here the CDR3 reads CASSQASVGRTTTMNTEAFF. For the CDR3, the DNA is TGTGCCAGCAGCCAAGCTAGTGTAGGAAGGACAACTACTATGAACACTGAAGCTTTCTTT.

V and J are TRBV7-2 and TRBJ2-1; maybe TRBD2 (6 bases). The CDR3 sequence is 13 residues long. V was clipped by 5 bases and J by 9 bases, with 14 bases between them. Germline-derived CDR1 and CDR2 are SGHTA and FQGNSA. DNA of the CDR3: TGTGCCAGCAGCCGACTACTAGCTGGTGAGCAGTTCTTC. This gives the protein CASSRLLAGEQFF.

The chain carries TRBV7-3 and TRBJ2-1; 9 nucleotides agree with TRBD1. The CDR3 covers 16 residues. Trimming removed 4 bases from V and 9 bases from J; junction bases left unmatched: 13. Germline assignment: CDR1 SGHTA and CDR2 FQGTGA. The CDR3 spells CASSWREGQGRSEQFF. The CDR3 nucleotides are TGTGCCAGCAGCTGGCGTGAGGGACAGGGAAGGAGTGAGCAGTTCTTC.

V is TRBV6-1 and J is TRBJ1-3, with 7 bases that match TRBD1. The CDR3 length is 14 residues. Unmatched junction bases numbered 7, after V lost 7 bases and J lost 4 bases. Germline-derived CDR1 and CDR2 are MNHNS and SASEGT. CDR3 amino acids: CASNSQGTGNTIYF. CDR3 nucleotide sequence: TGTGCCAGCAATTCACAGGGGACAGGAAACACCATATATTTT.

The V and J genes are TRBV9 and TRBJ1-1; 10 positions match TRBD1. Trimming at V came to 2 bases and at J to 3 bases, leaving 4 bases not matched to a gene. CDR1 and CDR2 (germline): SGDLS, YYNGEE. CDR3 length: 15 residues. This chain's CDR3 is CASSVSGTGDTEAFF. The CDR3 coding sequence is TGTGCCAGCAGCGTCTCCGGGACAGGGGACACTGAAGCTTTCTTT.

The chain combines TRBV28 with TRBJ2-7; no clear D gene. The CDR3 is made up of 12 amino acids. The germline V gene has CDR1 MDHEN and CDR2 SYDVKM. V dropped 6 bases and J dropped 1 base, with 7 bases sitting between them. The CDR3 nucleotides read TGTGCCAGCAGATCCCAGTCCTACGAGCAGTACTTC. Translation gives CASRSQSYEQYF.